This is a list of T cell receptor beta chains from one sample in a study of T-cell reconstitution after alpha-beta-depleted transplantation in children. TCRdb re-derived calls from the PCR reads in MiXCR, one entry per CDR3 protein. The sample records 350,000 to 500,000 distinct CDR3 sequences, approximately 42% being singletons. Material: PBMCs, obtained before TCRalphabeta/CD19-depleted stem cell transplant. The source of these receptors is a girl aged 2 to 10 with aplastic anemia, due to receive a stem cell transplant. Both conserved end residues are part of each CDR3. D genes are given only for firm matches. The size field is filled for only some rows; it gives once, few, many or a size class.

TRBD2,few,TRBV9,TRBJ2-3,CASSVGGLALMGTQYF,TGTGCCAGCAGCGTAGGGGGACTAGCGCTCATGGGAACGCAGTATTTT
TRBD1,.,TRBV7-2,TRBJ1-2,CASSLSGQGALGDTF,TGTGCCAGCAGCTTATCCGGACAGGGGGCCCTAGGCGACACCTTC
.,few,TRBV12-1,TRBJ2-1,CASSFARLDTGTSGGNEQFF,TGTGCCAGCAGCTTTGCGCGACTTGATACCGGGACTAGCGGGGGAAATGAGCAGTTCTTC
.,few,TRBV12-3/TRBV12-4,TRBJ1-3,CASRAGRRALGMGNTIYF,TGTGCCAGCAGAGCGGGACGGCGCGCGCTAGGGATGGGAAACACCATATATTTT
TRBD2,many,TRBV12-3/TRBV12-4,TRBJ2-7,CASSYSAGVGNEQYF,TGTGCCAGCAGTTATAGCGCGGGAGTCGGGAACGAGCAGTACTTC
.,.,TRBV12-3/TRBV12-4,TRBJ1-5,CASTDSGQPQHF,TGTGCCAGCACAGACAGCGGGCAGCCCCAGCATTTT
TRBD1,.,TRBV6-5,TRBJ2-7,CASSYRVQGARAEQYF,TGTGCCAGCAGTTACCGGGTACAGGGGGCGCGTGCTGAGCAGTACTTC
.,.,TRBV5-5,TRBJ1-5,CASSPDTNQPQHF,TGTGCCAGCAGCCCGGACACTAATCAGCCCCAGCATTTT
.,once,TRBV7-3,TRBJ2-1,CASSPMTSANEQFF,TGTGCCAGCAGCCCAATGACTAGTGCCAATGAGCAGTTCTTC
TRBD2,.,TRBV7-8,TRBJ2-4,CASSLVVAGGPLAKNIQYF,TGTGCCAGCAGCTTAGTTGTAGCGGGGGGGCCACTCGCCAAAAACATTCAGTACTTC
TRBD2,.,TRBV4-2,TRBJ2-7,CASSLLGSGGRYEQYF,TGTGCCAGCAGCCTTCTGGGGAGCGGGGGCCGCTACGAGCAGTACTTC
TRBD1,many,TRBV20-1,TRBJ1-2,CSARVRAGGQTGYTF,TGCAGTGCTAGGGTCCGGGCAGGGGGCCAGACTGGCTACACCTTC
.,.,TRBV6-5,TRBJ1-5,CASSYSSKGSNQPQHF,TGTGCCAGCAGTTACTCGAGCAAGGGTAGCAATCAGCCCCAGCATTTT
.,.,TRBV30,TRBJ1-2,CAWSGQVYGYTF,TGTGCCTGGAGTGGACAGGTCTATGGCTACACCTTC
TRBD1,.,TRBV15,TRBJ2-5,CATSRRGRETQYF,TGTGCCACCAGCAGGAGGGGGCGAGAGACCCAGTACTTC
.,once,TRBV15,TRBJ1-5,CATSRTDFDQPQHF,TGTGCCACCAGCAGGACAGATTTCGATCAGCCCCAGCATTTT
.,few,TRBV20-1,TRBJ1-5,CSAWTRAVGQPQHF,TGCAGTGCCTGGACCAGGGCAGTAGGTCAGCCCCAGCATTTT
TRBD2,many,TRBV3-1,TRBJ2-5,CASSLLAGWEETQYF,TGTGCCAGCAGCCTCTTAGCGGGATGGGAAGAGACCCAGTACTTC
.,.,TRBV6-5,TRBJ1-3,CASSFIAAGNTIYF,TGTGCCAGCAGTTTCATAGCTGCTGGAAACACCATATATTTT
.,.,TRBV18,TRBJ2-7,CASSPPGTLEQYF,TGTGCCAGCTCACCACCTGGGACGTTGGAGCAGTACTTC
TRBD1,many,TRBV3-1,TRBJ2-2,CASSQVGERTGNTGELFF,TGTGCCAGCAGCCAAGTCGGCGAGCGGACAGGGAACACCGGGGAGCTGTTTTTT
TRBD2,many,TRBV7-3,TRBJ2-3,CASSPGLAGHTDTQYF,TGTGCCAGCAGCCCGGGACTAGCGGGACACACAGATACGCAGTATTTT
.,.,TRBV5-1,TRBJ2-2,CASFSGGELFF,TGCGCCAGCTTCAGCGGCGGGGAGCTGTTTTTT
TRBD2,few,TRBV7-9,TRBJ2-3,CASTPTSPFITDTQYF,TGTGCCAGCACCCCGACTAGCCCTTTTATCACAGATACGCAGTATTTT
.,.,TRBV9,TRBJ1-2,CASSPLPGDYYGYTF,TGTGCCAGCAGCCCCCTACCCGGGGATTACTATGGCTACACCTTC
TRBD1,.,TRBV11-2,TRBJ2-2,CASSFPSGTGGVWGTGELFF,TGTGCCAGCAGCTTCCCCTCCGGGACAGGGGGAGTGTGGGGTACCGGGGAGCTGTTTTTT
.,many,TRBV19,TRBJ2-1,CASSREHSLGEQFF,TGTGCCAGTAGTCGGGAACATAGTCTGGGTGAGCAGTTCTTC
.,.,TRBV10-3,TRBJ1-5,CAISPGDGNQPQHF,TGTGCCATCAGCCCCGGTGACGGGAATCAGCCCCAGCATTTT
TRBD1,.,TRBV28,TRBJ1-5,CASSSGTGILQPQHF,TGTGCCAGCAGTTCCGGGACAGGGATCCTTCAGCCCCAGCATTTT
TRBD1,.,TRBV5-4,TRBJ2-3,CASSRVGTGPDTQYF,TGTGCCAGCAGCCGTGTCGGGACAGGCCCCGATACGCAGTATTTT
TRBD2,.,TRBV7-9,TRBJ2-1,CASSLSSVLAGGNEQFF,TGTGCCAGCAGCCTTAGCTCGGTACTAGCGGGAGGTAATGAGCAGTTCTTC
TRBD2,many,TRBV20-1,TRBJ2-1,CSAPTSGSSWDEQFF,TGCAGTGCCCCGACTAGCGGGAGTAGTTGGGATGAGCAGTTCTTC
TRBD2,.,TRBV3-1,TRBJ2-3,CATSPPRTSGRADTQYF,TGTGCCACCAGCCCCCCCCGAACTAGCGGGAGGGCGGATACGCAGTATTTT
.,.,TRBV20-1,TRBJ2-5,CSARQDHAGRETQYF,TGCAGTGCTAGACAAGATCACGCGGGGAGGGAGACCCAGTACTTC
TRBD2,.,TRBV12-3/TRBV12-4,TRBJ2-1,CASSFSLAGGGVGEQFF,TGTGCCAGCAGTTTCTCGCTAGCGGGAGGGGGGGTCGGTGAGCAGTTCTTC
.,many,TRBV7-2,TRBJ2-1,CASSLRGAGYNEQFF,TGTGCCAGCAGCCTAAGGGGGGCAGGGTACAATGAGCAGTTCTTC
TRBD2,.,TRBV20-1,TRBJ2-4,CSATSRETLTAKNIQYF,TGCAGTGCTACTTCGCGGGAGACTTTGACGGCCAAAAACATTCAGTACTTC
.,.,TRBV20-1,TRBJ1-2,CSASPAYGYTF,TGCAGTGCTAGTCCAGCCTATGGCTACACCTTC
TRBD1,few,TRBV20-1,TRBJ1-5,CSGIQGGQPQHF,TGCAGTGGAATACAGGGGGGTCAGCCCCAGCATTTT